The sequence of this T cell receptor (beta chain) was determined in a study of blood T cell repertoires in COVID-19. This table comes from immunoSEQ multiplex PCR, and its TCRdb copy is limited to in-frame clones, with some not included. The data hold some 250,000 clones, with about 80% observed a single time. The table lists this clone with a few counts. The V end was cut by 3 bases, the J end by 5 bases, with 14 bases between. CDR3 length: 15 amino acids. The germline V gene encodes CDR1 LGHDT and CDR2 YNNKEL (reference sequence). The source material was peripheral blood. The rearrangement joins TRBV3-1 (or the pseudogene TRBV3-2) to TRBJ1-5, with D unclear. This TCR derives from a man younger than 40 who had recovered from COVID-19. CDR3 loop: CASSQFRERDQPQHF. The CDR3 DNA is TGTGCCAGCAGCCAGTTCCGGGAAAGGGATCAGCCCCAGCATTTT.